This section outlines one T cell receptor (beta chain) sequence together with its context. Antigen unknown. The data are from a study of cytomegalovirus exposure and HLA in healthy donors. Overall study context: Falling in the Caucasian-associated ancestry cluster were about 83% of under 450 genotyped donors. Study-wide findings and caveats: Some V segments (TRBV6-2 and TRBV6-3 among them) were excluded as indistinguishable. The authors assumed roughly uniform sequencing depth across donors for presence/absence analyses.

PCR involved 60 Vbeta and 13 Jbeta primers. Libraries were prepared by immunoSEQ multiplex PCR; TCRdb keeps only in-frame clonotypes and omits some of them. The repertoire shows tens of thousands of clones; the top ten hold roughly 15%. This CDR3 region has 15 residues. CDR1 is MNHEY and CDR2 is SVGAGI in the germline V gene. The ends were cut back, 2 bases at V and 2 bases at J, with 13 bases in the middle. The sequenced material came from PBMCs. The source of this sequence is a man aged 45-65 years in good health and CMV-seropositive. V usage is TRBV6-5 and J usage is TRBJ2-7; D is ambiguous. The CDR3 nucleotides read TGTGCCAGCAGTTACCTAAAAAACCGGGCCTACGAGCAGTACTTC. Translating it yields CASSYLKNRAYEQYF.